The 11 T cell receptor beta chains presented below share a single source sample, sequenced in a study of T cell responses to AZD1222 COVID-19 vaccine. Using immunoSEQ multiplex PCR, the repertoire was profiled, and TCRdb retains in-frame clones only, with some absent. Of approximately 130,000 clones in the sample, 80% to 90% were seen once. The specimen was peripheral blood, collected 28 days after the second AZD1222 dose. Source of these receptors: an adult who received the AZD1222 COVID-19 vaccine.

This chain joins TRBV5-6 and TRBJ1-5; maybe TRBD1 (5 bases). The CDR3 is 17 amino acids. Germline V gene sequence: CDR1 SGHDT, CDR2 YYEEEE. Trimming removed 4 bases from V and 1 base from J, with 18 bases in between. The CDR3 loop reads CASSRTGGIRSNQPQHF. The CDR3 DNA follows: TGTGCCAGCAGCCGAACGGGGGGAATAAGGAGCAATCAGCCCCAGCATTTT.

The chain links TRBV2 to TRBJ2-1; D gene unclear. Trimming pared 3 bases from V and 0 bases from J, leaving 0 bases between. The CDR3 sequence is 12 residues long. From germline, CDR1 is SNHLY and CDR2 FYNNEI. The CDR3 DNA sequence: TGTGCCAGCAGTGACTCCTACAATGAGCAGTTCTTC. As protein: CASSDSYNEQFF.

This clone was recorded a few times. The chain couples TRBV6-1 to TRBJ2-5, with D maybe TRBD1 (6 bases). Trimming cost V 1 base and J 5 bases, with 20 bases left between them. This CDR3 is built from 17 residues. Germline CDR1 is MNHNS and CDR2 is SASEGT. The DNA of the CDR3 is TGTGCCAGCAGTGAAGAACTGACAGGTGCTAATAGGGAGACCCAGTACTTC. It translates to CASSEELTGANRETQYF.

The chain couples TRBV4-2 to TRBJ1-6, with a possible D match to TRBD1 (5 bases). Germline assignment: CDR1 LGHNA and CDR2 YNFKEQ. The V end was cut by 1 base, the J end by 9 bases, with 19 bases between. The CDR3 runs 17 residues. For the CDR3, the DNA is TGTGCCAGCAGCCAAGTGTCCCTGGGTAGGGGCGGTTCACCCCTCCACTTT. It is translated as CASSQVSLGRGGSPLHF.

The J gene is TRBJ1-2, the V gene TRBV7-9; no definite D call. Germline CDR1 is SEHNR and CDR2 is FQNEAQ (reference sequence). The CDR3 totals 15 residues. V lost 1 base and J 2 bases, leaving 11 bases between the germline ends. CDR3 sequence reads: CASSLGAETNYGYTF. DNA of the CDR3: TGTGCCAGCAGCTTAGGGGCAGAAACGAACTATGGCTACACCTTC.

This chain links TRBV14 with TRBJ1-5, with D maybe TRBD1 (5 bases). CDR1 SGHDN and CDR2 FVKESK come from the germline V gene. V was trimmed by 5 bases and J by 12 bases, leaving 20 bases between them. The CDR3 loop spans 14 amino acids. The CDR3 loop reads CASSLSGTPGLQHF. Written as DNA, the CDR3 is TGTGCCAGCAGCTTATCCGGGACCCCTGGGCTCCAGCATTTT.

The J gene is TRBJ2-1, the V gene TRBV7-3, with 8 bases matching TRBD2. J lost 8 bases, V lost 2 bases, and 5 bases had no gene match. The CDR3 runs to 14 residues. Germline V CDR1 and CDR2: SGHTA, FQGTGA. The CDR3 DNA follows: TGTGCCAGCAGCTTATTGGGGACTAGATATGAGCAGTTCTTC. Protein sequence: CASSLLGTRYEQFF.

V is TRBV19 and J is TRBJ1-2; D is ambiguous. Per the germline V gene, CDR1 is LNHDA and CDR2 is SQIVND (reference sequence). The ends were cut back, 6 bases at V and 3 bases at J, with 8 bases in the middle. This CDR3 contains 12 residues. CDR3 amino acids: CASSPPYYGYTF. Written as DNA, the CDR3 is TGTGCCAGTAGCCCACCGTACTATGGCTACACCTTC.

This chain uses TRBV7-9 with TRBJ1-1; D may be TRBD1 (6 bases). The length of the CDR3 is 14 residues. V dropped 4 bases and J dropped 6 bases, with 15 bases sitting between them. Per the germline V gene, CDR1 is SEHNR and CDR2 is FQNEAQ (reference sequence). The CDR3 protein is CASSYTRGIAEAFF. DNA of the CDR3: TGTGCCAGCAGCTACACCAGGGGAATCGCTGAAGCTTTCTTT.

The rearrangement uses TRBV10-3 and TRBJ1-1; maybe TRBD1 (5 bases). CDR1 is ENHRY, CDR2 SYGVKD, per germline. This CDR3 region has 13 residues. V was shortened by 9 bases and J by 2 bases, with 13 bases between the two germline ends. The CDR3 here is CAMGSGGNTEAFF. The DNA for the CDR3 is TGTGCCATGGGCTCCGGGGGAAACACTGAAGCTTTCTTT.

The CDR3 DNA reads TGCGCCAGCAGTTGGGACAGGCAGGGGACTGAAGCTTTCTTT. Encoded protein: CASSWDRQGTEAFF. The chain has TRBV10-1 and TRBJ1-1, with 8 bases identical to TRBD1. Germline trimming cut 5 bases from V and 5 bases from J; bases unmatched to any gene: 7. Per the germline V gene, CDR1 is WNHNN and CDR2 is SYGVQD (reference sequence). The CDR3 sequence is 14 residues long.